Listed below are T cell receptor beta chains from one sample, sequenced in a study of control samples from healthy donors and cancer patients. The protocol was immunoSEQ multiplex PCR, while the TCRdb copy is restricted to in-frame clones and leaves out a portion. The data show over 150,000 clones, with approximately 94% seen just once and approximately 1.5% held by the top ten. The sequencing sample was made of blood. These TCRs come from a woman between 18 and 30 years old in good health. CDR3s include the opening cysteine and the closing phenylalanine or tryptophan. The D gene is left open where the match is weak.

>TRBV5-6|TRBD1|TRBJ1-2
TGTGCCAGCAGCTTGGAGATTATGGGACAGCTCAACTATGGCTACACCTTC
CASSLEIMGQLNYGYTF
>TRBV6-5|TRBD1|TRBJ2-2
TGTGCCAGCAGTTACTCTCCAGGGGGCGTTTTCGGGGAGCTGTTTTTT
CASSYSPGGVFGELFF
>TRBV11-1|.|TRBJ1-1
TGTGCCAGCAGCTTACTCGGGGGATCGAACACTGAAGCTTTCTTT
CASSLLGGSNTEAFF
>TRBV29-1|TRBD1|TRBJ1-1
TGCAGCGTGGAGGATAAGGGGGCCAAGACTGAAGCTTTCTTT
CSVEDKGAKTEAFF
>TRBV5-1|.|TRBJ2-1
TGCGCCAGCAGCCCTAGGGGGTCGAACAATGAGCAGTTCTTC
CASSPRGSNNEQFF
>TRBV5-5|TRBD2|TRBJ2-1
TGTGCCAGCAACCTAGCGGGACTATACAATGAGCAGTTCTTC
CASNLAGLYNEQFF
>TRBV6-5|TRBD1|TRBJ1-6
TGTGCCAGCAGTTGGACAGGGGCCGGAGATTCACCCCTCCACTTT
CASSWTGAGDSPLHF
>TRBV19|TRBD1|TRBJ1-2
TGTGCCGGAAACAGGGGGCCGGGCTATGGCTACACCTTC
CAGNRGPGYGYTF
>TRBV6-6|.|TRBJ2-5
TGTGCCAGCAGCCGACATCAGGGGACCGATGAGACCCAGTACTTC
CASSRHQGTDETQYF
>TRBV13|TRBD2|TRBJ2-1
TGTGCCAGCAGCCAACTCCTCCTTACTAGCGGGGGTTACAATGAGCAGTTCTTC
CASSQLLLTSGGYNEQFF
>TRBV10-3|.|TRBJ1-2
TGTGCCATCAGGGGAGATCAGGGTTTGACCTATGGCTACACCTTC
CAIRGDQGLTYGYTF
>TRBV25-1|.|TRBJ2-7
TGTGCCAGCAGTGAGGTCGCTAGCGACTACGAGCAGTACTTC
CASSEVASDYEQYF
>TRBV6-5|.|TRBJ2-3
TGTGCCAGCAGTTACTCATACGAGGATACGCAGTATTTT
CASSYSYEDTQYF